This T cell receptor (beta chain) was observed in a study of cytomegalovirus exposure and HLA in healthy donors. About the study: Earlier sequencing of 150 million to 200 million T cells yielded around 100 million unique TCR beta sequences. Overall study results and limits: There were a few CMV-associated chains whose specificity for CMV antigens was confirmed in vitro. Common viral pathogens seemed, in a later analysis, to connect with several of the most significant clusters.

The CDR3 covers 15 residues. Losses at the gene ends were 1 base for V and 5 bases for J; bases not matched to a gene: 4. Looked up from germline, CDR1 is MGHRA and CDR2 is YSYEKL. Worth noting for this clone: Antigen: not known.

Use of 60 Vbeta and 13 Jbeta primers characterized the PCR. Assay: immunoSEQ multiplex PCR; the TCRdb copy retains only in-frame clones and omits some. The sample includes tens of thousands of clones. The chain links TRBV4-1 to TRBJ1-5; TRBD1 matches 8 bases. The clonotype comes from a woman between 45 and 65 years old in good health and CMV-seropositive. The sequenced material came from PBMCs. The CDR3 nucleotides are TGCGCCAGCAGCCAAGGGACAGGGTTGGATCAGCCCCAGCATTTT. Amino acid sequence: CASSQGTGLDQPQHF.